Listed here are 19 T cell receptor beta chains from one sample, sequenced in a study of T cells after yellow fever vaccination. MiXCR, applied by TCRdb to the 5' RACE reads, yields one record per CDR3 protein. The data contain hundreds of thousands of distinct CDR3 sequences, around 12% of them singletons. The sequencing used CD4+ T cells sorted from PBMCs, collected 15 days after the yellow fever booster vaccination. These receptors all come from a man aged 18 to 30 who received the YFV17D yellow fever vaccine.

This clonotype was detected a few times. The chain links TRBV7-2 to TRBJ2-5; 10 positions match TRBD2. After removal of 3 bases from V and 5 bases from J, the junction contained 9 bases not matched to a gene. CDR1 is SGHTA and CDR2 is FQGNSA in the germline V gene. The CDR3 is 16 amino acids. Here the CDR3 DNA reads TGTGCCAGCAGCTTTAAAAGCGGGGGGGCCTATGAGACCCAGTACTTC. This translates into CASSFKSGGAYETQYF.

This clonotype was detected a few times. The rearrangement links TRBV5-8 to TRBJ2-5, with 9 bases fitting TRBD2. Germline-derived CDR1 and CDR2 are SGHTS and YDEGEE. The junction had 10 bases not matched to a gene; V was cut back by 5 bases and J by 2 bases. The CDR3 covers 16 residues. The CDR3 spells CASSSYSGGRQETQYF. In DNA, the CDR3 is TGTGCCAGCAGTTCTTATAGCGGGGGCCGACAAGAGACCCAGTACTTC.

This clonotype was counted at least ten times. The genes are TRBV20-1 and TRBJ2-2; no definite D call. This CDR3 spans 14 amino acids. The V and J ends lost 5 bases and 5 bases respectively, with 15 bases between them. Germline V CDR1 and CDR2: DFQATT, SNEGSKA (reference sequence). The CDR3 DNA follows: TGCAGTGCTTTCAGCGCCGCCAGGACCGGGGAGCTGTTTTTT. This translates into CSAFSAARTGELFF.

This clonotype was picked up a small number of times. The V and J genes are TRBV7-2 and TRBJ1-6, with 7 bases identical to TRBD1. V lost 4 bases and J lost 6; bases outside the gene matches: 0. This CDR3 is built from 13 residues. CDR1 and CDR2 from the germline V gene are SGHTA and FQGNSA. This chain's CDR3 is CASSWDSNSPLHF. For the CDR3, the DNA is TGTGCCAGCAGCTGGGACAGTAATTCACCCCTCCACTTT.

At least ten counts were recorded for this clonotype. This chain's CDR3 is CASSQGVAGGGETQYF. The CDR3 DNA is TGCGCCAGCAGCCAAGGAGTAGCGGGGGGCGGAGAGACCCAGTACTTC. The J gene is TRBJ2-5, the V gene TRBV4-3, with 10 bases that match TRBD2. V lost 1 base, J lost 4 bases, and 6 bases stayed unmatched. CDR3 length equals 16 residues. From germline, CDR1 is LGHNA and CDR2 YSLEER.

The chain recombines TRBV3-1 with TRBJ2-2; no definite D call. The V gene's germline CDR1 is LGHDT and CDR2 YNNKEL (reference sequence). This CDR3 is 14 amino acids long. V lost 2 bases to trimming and J lost 4 bases, with 8 bases between them. The CDR3 loop reads CASSQLDTTGELFF. The DNA for the CDR3 is TGTGCCAGCAGCCAACTCGACACCACCGGGGAGCTGTTTTTT.

The chain couples TRBV3-1 to TRBJ2-3, with 10 bases that match TRBD1. The V and J ends lost 2 bases and 3 bases, in that order; junction bases with no gene match: 2. The V gene's germline CDR1 is LGHDT and CDR2 YNNKEL (reference sequence). CDR3 size: 15 residues. The CDR3 DNA is TGTGCCAGCAGCCAAATGGGACAGGGGACAGATACGCAGTATTTT. It is translated as CASSQMGQGTDTQYF.

The chain carries TRBV7-3 and TRBJ1-1, with D unclear. CDR1 is SGHTA, CDR2 FQGTGA, per germline. CDR3 size: 13 residues. The V gene lost 2 bases and the J gene lost 8 bases, with 12 bases spanning the gap. The CDR3 DNA sequence: TGTGCCAGCAGCTTAGAGGTCCGGACCGAAGCTTTCTTT. It yields the protein CASSLEVRTEAFF.

The gene calls are TRBV5-1 and TRBJ1-2; D remains ambiguous. The V gene's germline CDR1 is SGHRS and CDR2 YFSETQ. The ends were cut back, 1 base at V and 8 bases at J, with 15 bases in the middle. The CDR3 runs 14 residues. DNA of the CDR3: TGCGCCAGCAGCTTGCTCAGTACGGCGGGCGGCTACACCTTC. Translating gives CASSLLSTAGGYTF.

This clonotype was seen a handful of times. The chain links TRBV9 to TRBJ2-5, with D maybe TRBD1 (5 bases). The CDR3 runs to 13 residues. Germline V gene data show CDR1 as SGDLS and CDR2 as YYNGEE. The V end was cut by 2 bases, the J end by 7 bases, with 12 bases between. CDR3: CASSVQGVGTQYF. In DNA, the CDR3 is TGTGCCAGCAGCGTCCAGGGTGTGGGGACCCAGTACTTC.

This clonotype was seen only a few times. The genes are TRBV4-2 and TRBJ1-2, with D possibly TRBD1 on 6 matching bases. Germline V gene data show CDR1 as LGHNA and CDR2 as YNFKEQ. V lost 0 bases and J 3 bases, leaving 11 bases between the germline ends. The CDR3 length is 15 residues. The CDR3 sequence is CASSQDTGGDYGYTF. CDR3 in DNA: TGTGCCAGCAGCCAAGATACCGGGGGCGACTATGGCTACACCTTC.

There are a few counts of this clonotype. The V gene is TRBV28, the J gene TRBJ2-2; tentatively, D is TRBD1 or TRBD2 (5 bases each). CDR3 length equals 15 residues. CDR1 and CDR2 (germline): MDHEN, SYDVKM. Deletions cut 7 bases from V and 0 bases from J, with 12 bases between. The CDR3 DNA sequence: TGTGCCAGCACCGGGGCCGCTGCGAACACCGGGGAGCTGTTTTTT. Residues: CASTGAAANTGELFF.

The chain is built from TRBV29-1 and TRBJ2-2, with TRBD1 identical over 8 bases. The germline V gene has CDR1 SQVTM and CDR2 ANQGSEA. This CDR3 comprises 13 residues. V shed 7 bases, J shed 6 bases, and the junction held 7 bases outside the gene matches. Here the CDR3 reads CSARTGSAGELFF. In nucleotides, the CDR3 is TGCAGCGCCCGGACAGGGTCGGCCGGGGAGCTGTTTTTT.

The chain uses TRBV20-1 and TRBJ1-5, with D hard to call. Germline CDR1 and CDR2: DFQATT and SNEGSKA (reference sequence). The length of the CDR3 is 13 residues. Trimming took 6 bases from V and 7 from J, leaving 16 bases between them. CDR3 protein: CSAGESPGQPQHF. The CDR3 DNA reads as TGCAGTGCCGGCGAAAGTCCCGGGCAGCCCCAGCATTTT.

This chain links TRBV3-2 with TRBJ2-1; the tabulated D call, TRBD1, remains unverified against the DNA. TRBV3-2 is shown as a pseudogene. The CDR3 runs to 15 residues. CDR3 loop: CASCKSGTTNNEQFF. The CDR3 nucleotides are TGTGCCAGCTGTAAATCCGGGACAACGAACAATGAGCAGTTCTTC.

This clonotype has a count of ten or more. This chain connects TRBV5-4 to TRBJ2-3; D ambiguous. V dropped 3 bases and J dropped 2 bases, with 10 bases sitting between them. CDR1 is SGHNT and CDR2 is YYREEE in the germline V gene (reference sequence). The CDR3 runs 14 residues. The CDR3 DNA sequence: TGTGCCAGCAGCTCGGGCGGACCCACAGATACGCAGTATTTT. Its protein is CASSSGGPTDTQYF.

The table lists this clonotype with a few counts. V is TRBV7-2 and J is TRBJ2-3; 9 nucleotides align to TRBD2. Trimming took 1 base from V and 1 from J; bases not matched to a gene: 3. The V gene's germline CDR1 is SGHTA and CDR2 FQGNSA. The CDR3 runs 16 residues. The CDR3 spells CASSLVERGGTDTQYF. The CDR3 coding sequence is TGTGCCAGCAGCTTAGTCGAGCGGGGGGGCACAGATACGCAGTATTTT.

For the CDR3, the DNA is TGCGCCAGCAGCTTGGCCGACAAGCAGTACTTC. It yields the protein CASSLADKQYF. This chain links TRBV5-1 with TRBJ2-7; the D is unclear. CDR1 and CDR2 (germline): SGHRS, YFSETQ. V lost 0 bases, J lost 8 bases, and 6 bases lay in between. The CDR3 totals 11 residues.

This clonotype was seen at least ten times. The rearrangement links TRBV18 to TRBJ2-6; D unresolved. The V and J ends lost 6 bases and 0 bases respectively, with 9 bases between them. Germline-derived CDR1 and CDR2 are KGHSH and LQKENI. The CDR3 is made up of 15 amino acids. CDR3 in DNA: TGTGCCAGCTCCCTAGGAAGCTCTGGGGCCAACGTCCTGACTTTC. Translation: CASSLGSSGANVLTF.